Below are 25 T cell receptor beta chains sequenced from a single sample in a study of T cell repertoires in cytomegalovirus infection. Via MiXCR, TCRdb re-called the reads, giving one row per CDR3 protein. The sample consists of about 130,000 distinct CDR3 sequences, 8.8% of them appearing once. The sequenced sample consisted of PBMCs. The receptors derive from a human donor in good health (CMV status not recorded). Some clones in this sample may be carry-over from other donors' samples.

This clonotype was observed at least ten times. The rearrangement uses TRBV20-1 and TRBJ1-5; the D is unclear. The CDR3 is 15 amino acids. Looked up from germline, CDR1 is DFQATT and CDR2 is SNEGSKA (reference sequence). The V end was cut by 4 bases, the J end by 1 base, with 14 bases between. The CDR3 DNA reads as TGCAGTGCTATTGACCCCGGGGTCAGCAATCAGCCCCAGCATTTT. Its protein product is CSAIDPGVSNQPQHF.

This clonotype has just a few counts. The genes are TRBV2 and TRBJ1-4; D not certain. V was clipped by 0 bases and J by 12 bases, with 5 bases between them. This CDR3 has 11 amino acids. Germline V CDR1 and CDR2: SNHLY, FYNNEI. The CDR3: CASSEALELFF. The CDR3 bases are TGTGCCAGCAGTGAAGCTCTAGAACTGTTTTTT.

This clonotype was picked up a small number of times. This CDR3 reads CASSFLTEQETQYF. CDR3 DNA: TGTGCCAGCAGCTTCCTGACTGAACAAGAGACCCAGTACTTC. This rearrangement joins TRBV7-9 to TRBJ2-5; D not certain. Germline CDR1 reads SEHNR; CDR2 reads FQNEAQ (reference sequence). The CDR3 contains 14 residues. With 3 bases removed from V and 2 bases from J, the gap between germline ends came to 10 bases.

This clonotype was detected a few times. CDR3 loop: CASWTESSYEQYF. CDR3 coding DNA: TGCGCCAGCTGGACGGAGAGCTCCTACGAGCAGTACTTC. The chain links TRBV5-1 to TRBJ2-7; D call uncertain. V was clipped by 7 bases and J by 0 bases, with 11 bases between them. Germline CDR1 SGHRS, CDR2 YFSETQ. This CDR3 has 13 amino acids.

This clonotype was observed at least ten times. The chain is built from TRBV20-1 and TRBJ1-2; D is unclear. The CDR3 runs 13 residues. Trimming stripped 4 bases from V and 1 base from J, with 10 bases between. CDR1 is DFQATT and CDR2 is SNEGSKA in the germline V gene (reference sequence). Written as DNA, the CDR3 is TGCAGTGCTATGAGCGGTTTTAACTATGGCTACACCTTC. It specifies CSAMSGFNYGYTF.

This clonotype appeared a few times. The rearrangement joins TRBV20-1 to TRBJ1-2, with D uncertain. Germline assignment: CDR1 DFQATT and CDR2 SNEGSKA (reference sequence). V lost 5 bases to trimming and J lost 8 bases, with 15 bases between them. This CDR3 comprises 12 residues. The DNA for the CDR3 is TGCAGTGCTTCGGACCGGGCGGGAGGCTACACCTTC. Translated: CSASDRAGGYTF.

The chain is built from TRBV12-3 or TRBV12-4 and TRBJ1-1; D uncertain. The CDR3 runs to 14 residues. V was cut by 5 bases and J by 4 bases, with 14 bases left in between. The CDR3 loop is CASSPSPGGTEAFF. The CDR3 DNA is TGTGCCAGCAGTCCTTCCCCCGGTGGCACTGAAGCTTTCTTT.

This clonotype was seen ten or more times. V usage is TRBV11-2 and J usage is TRBJ2-1, with D possibly being TRBD2 (6 bases). Germline values: CDR1 SGHAT, CDR2 FQNNGV. Trimming shortened V by 5 bases and J by 7 bases, and 18 bases separated the two germline ends. The CDR3 is 15 amino acids. The CDR3 protein is CASSDREDGWNEQFF. In nucleotides, the CDR3 is TGTGCCAGCAGCGATAGGGAGGATGGTTGGAATGAGCAGTTCTTC.

This clonotype came up many times. V is TRBV7-6 and J is TRBJ1-5, with D tentatively TRBD1 (6 bases). Germline CDR1 is SGHVS and CDR2 is FNYEAQ. Between the trimmed V and J ends, which lost 5 bases and 0 bases, there was a span of 11 bases. The length of the CDR3 is 15 residues. This CDR3 reads CASSAGHYSNQPQHF. The DNA for the CDR3 is TGTGCCAGCAGCGCGGGACACTATAGCAATCAGCCCCAGCATTTT.

The sample holds many counts of this clonotype. The chain has TRBV27 and TRBJ2-7; D may correspond to TRBD1 or TRBD2 (5 bases each). Trimming pared 5 bases from V and 3 bases from J, leaving 26 bases between. The germline CDR1 and CDR2 sequences are MNHEY and SMNVEV (reference sequence). The CDR3 runs to 18 residues. CDR3 loop: CASSTTPGASIKRYEQYF. CDR3 nucleotide sequence: TGTGCCAGCAGTACAACCCCCGGGGCATCAATTAAACGCTACGAGCAGTACTTC.

Notes on this clonotype: It is likely a read error, because the conserved phenylalanine at the end of the CDR3 is missing. The chain combines TRBV7-2 with TRBJ1-1; D uncertain. The germline V gene encodes CDR1 SGHTA and CDR2 FQGNSA. This CDR3 contains 13 residues. Here the CDR3 DNA reads TGTTCCAGCAGCTTAGTCAGGAGGACTGAAGCTTTCGTT. This translates into CSSSLVRRTEAFV.

CDR3 in amino acids: CASSQPATTLTEAFF. The CDR3 DNA reads as TGTGCCAGCAGCCAACCAGCGACCACCCTTACTGAAGCTTTCTTT. The chain couples TRBV4-2 to TRBJ1-1; D gene ambiguous. The V end was cut by 2 bases, the J end by 5 bases, with 15 bases between. Germline CDR1 reads LGHNA; CDR2 reads YNFKEQ. The CDR3 is made up of 15 amino acids.

This chain joins TRBV29-1 and TRBJ2-1; TRBD1 matches at 9 bases. Per the germline V gene, CDR1 is SQVTM and CDR2 is ANQGSEA. This CDR3 region has 13 residues. After removal of 7 bases from V and 2 bases from J, the junction contained 3 bases not matched to a gene. The CDR3 sequence is CSGGQGPYNEQFF. The CDR3 DNA sequence: TGCAGCGGTGGACAGGGGCCCTACAATGAGCAGTTCTTC.

This clonotype was counted many times. The gene calls are TRBV2 and TRBJ2-5; 9 nucleotides agree with TRBD2. The CDR3 extends over 17 amino acids. Germline V gives CDR1 SNHLY, CDR2 FYNNEI. With V trimmed by 6 bases and J by 7 bases, 18 bases remained unmatched. The chain's CDR3 is CASRPFTLAGPAVTQYF. The CDR3 coding sequence is TGTGCCAGCAGACCATTCACCCTAGCGGGGCCCGCGGTGACCCAGTACTTC.

This clonotype showed up many times. The J gene is TRBJ2-6, the V gene TRBV2, with TRBD1 matching 10 bases. Germline CDR1 is SNHLY and CDR2 is FYNNEI. The trim removed 5 bases at V and 0 bases at J, leaving 4 bases unmatched. The CDR3 has 17 residues. In DNA, the CDR3 is TGTGCCAGCAGTCGACAGGGGGCCATCTCTGGGGCCAACGTCCTGACTTTC. This encodes CASSRQGAISGANVLTF.

This clonotype was detected ten times or more. This rearrangement joins TRBV7-8 to TRBJ2-5, with TRBD1 identical over 8 bases. Germline CDR1 reads SGHVS; CDR2 reads FQNEAQ. With V trimmed by 5 bases and J by 0 bases, 5 bases remained unmatched. The CDR3 is 15 residues long. The CDR3 bases are TGTGCCAGCAGCCCCGGGACAGGCTACCAAGAGACCCAGTACTTC. This encodes CASSPGTGYQETQYF.

There are a few counts of this clonotype. This chain uses TRBV20-1 with TRBJ2-3; D possibly corresponds to TRBD2 (5 bases). Germline values: CDR1 DFQATT, CDR2 SNEGSKA (reference sequence). The CDR3 is made up of 13 amino acids. Trimming took off 1 base at V and 6 bases at J, with 11 bases between the two ends. In DNA form, the CDR3 reads TGCAGTGCTAGAGCCGGGGTACACGATACGCAGTATTTT. It specifies CSARAGVHDTQYF.

This clonotype occurred many times. The gene calls are TRBV7-3 and TRBJ2-2; D is ambiguous. CDR1 is SGHTA, CDR2 FQGTGA, per germline. The V gene lost 7 bases and the J gene lost 0 bases, with 9 bases spanning the gap. This CDR3 is built from 14 residues. The DNA of the CDR3 is TGTGCCAGCACGACAACTTCGAACACCGGGGAGCTGTTTTTT. This encodes CASTTTSNTGELFF.

The V and J genes are TRBV29-1 and TRBJ2-1, with TRBD1 matching 8 bases. Germline V gene lookup returns CDR1 SQVTM and CDR2 ANQGSEA. The CDR3 length is 13 residues. The V segment lost 7 bases and the J segment 9 bases; nucleotides outside the gene matches: 11. The CDR3 nucleotides are TGCAGCGCCGAGGGGCGACAGGGGACTGAGCAGTTCTTC. Protein: CSAEGRQGTEQFF.

This chain joins TRBV20-1 and TRBJ1-5; TRBD1 matches 7 bases. From germline, CDR1 is DFQATT and CDR2 SNEGSKA (reference sequence). This CDR3 has 14 amino acids. V dropped 5 bases and J dropped 3; count of bases not matched to a gene: 7. CDR3 residues: CSAPRQGDNQPQHF. Here the CDR3 DNA reads TGCAGTGCTCCGCGACAGGGCGACAATCAGCCCCAGCATTTT.

The chain employs TRBV25-1 and TRBJ2-3; 9 bases are a match to TRBD1. In germline, CDR1 is MGHDK, CDR2 SYGVNS. This CDR3 has 14 residues. V shed 4 bases and J 3 bases; nucleotides not matched to a gene: 2. Here the CDR3 DNA reads TGTGCCAGCAGTGTGACAGGGGGAACAGATACGCAGTATTTT. Amino acid sequence: CASSVTGGTDTQYF. Based on the CDR3 plus reference TRBV25-1 and TRBJ2-3, the full variable domain is EADIYQTPRYLVIGTGKKITLECSQTMGHDKMYWYQQDPGMELHLIHYSYGVNSTEKGDLSSESTVSRIRTEHFPLTLESARPSHTSQYLCASSVTGGTDTQYFGPGTRLTVL.

This clonotype has a count of ten or more. The V and J genes are TRBV28 and TRBJ1-1; no clear D. CDR1 is MDHEN and CDR2 is SYDVKM in the germline V gene. V lost 5 bases and J lost 1, with 5 bases in between. This CDR3 spans 12 amino acids. DNA of the CDR3: TGTGCCAGCAGTGACTGGAACACTGAAGCTTTCTTT. The encoded protein is CASSDWNTEAFF.

A few counts support this clonotype. CDR3 in DNA: TGCAGTACAGGGCTCGCGAACACCGGGGAGCTGTTTTTT. Its translation: CSTGLANTGELFF. The chain links TRBV29-1 to TRBJ2-2; a weak D match, TRBD1 (6 bases). Germline values: CDR1 SQVTM, CDR2 ANQGSEA. This CDR3 spans 13 amino acids.

This chain joins TRBV20-1 and TRBJ2-3; 10 bases align to TRBD2. The germline V gene has CDR1 DFQATT and CDR2 SNEGSKA (reference sequence). The CDR3 contains 15 residues. With V trimmed by 5 bases and J by 3 bases, 8 bases remained unmatched. CDR3 protein: CSARGAGGLTDTQYF. DNA for the CDR3: TGCAGTGCTCGAGGAGCGGGAGGGTTGACAGATACGCAGTATTTT.

This clonotype showed up many times. This chain joins TRBV7-9 and TRBJ2-3; the D gene is possibly TRBD2 (6 bases). This CDR3 spans 17 amino acids. V lost 1 base and J lost 2, with 16 bases in between. CDR1 SEHNR and CDR2 FQNEAQ come from the germline V gene (reference sequence). The CDR3 coding sequence is TGTGCCAGCAGCTTAGATAGACGGGGGACCATCACAGATACGCAGTATTTT. This translates into CASSLDRRGTITDTQYF.